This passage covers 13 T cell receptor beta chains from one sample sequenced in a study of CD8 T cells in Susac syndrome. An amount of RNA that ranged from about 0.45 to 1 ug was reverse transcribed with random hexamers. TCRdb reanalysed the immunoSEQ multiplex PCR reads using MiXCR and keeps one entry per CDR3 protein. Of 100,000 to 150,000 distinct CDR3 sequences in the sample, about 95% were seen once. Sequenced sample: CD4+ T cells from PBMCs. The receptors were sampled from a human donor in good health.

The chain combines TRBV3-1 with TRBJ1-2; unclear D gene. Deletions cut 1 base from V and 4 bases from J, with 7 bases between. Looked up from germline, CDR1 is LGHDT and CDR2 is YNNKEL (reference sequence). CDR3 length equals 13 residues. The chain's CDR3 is CASSQGRVYGYTF. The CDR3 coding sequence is TGTGCCAGCAGCCAAGGGAGGGTCTATGGCTACACCTTC.

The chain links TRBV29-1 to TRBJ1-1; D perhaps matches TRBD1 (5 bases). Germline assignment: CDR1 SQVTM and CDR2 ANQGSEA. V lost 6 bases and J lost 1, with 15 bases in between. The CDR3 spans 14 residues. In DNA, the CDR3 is TGCAGCGTCTCAATGGGGCAGGCGAACACTGAAGCTTTCTTT. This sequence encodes CSVSMGQANTEAFF.

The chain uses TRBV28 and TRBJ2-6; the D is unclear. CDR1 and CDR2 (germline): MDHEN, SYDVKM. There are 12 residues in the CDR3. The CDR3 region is CAASSGANVLTF. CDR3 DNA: TGTGCGGCGTCTTCTGGGGCCAACGTCCTGACTTTC.

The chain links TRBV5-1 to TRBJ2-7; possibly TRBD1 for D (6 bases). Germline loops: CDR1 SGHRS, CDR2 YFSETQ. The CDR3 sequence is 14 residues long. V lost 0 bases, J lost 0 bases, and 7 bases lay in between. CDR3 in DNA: TGCGCCAGCAGCTTGGGACAGGACTCCTACGAGCAGTACTTC. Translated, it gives CASSLGQDSYEQYF.

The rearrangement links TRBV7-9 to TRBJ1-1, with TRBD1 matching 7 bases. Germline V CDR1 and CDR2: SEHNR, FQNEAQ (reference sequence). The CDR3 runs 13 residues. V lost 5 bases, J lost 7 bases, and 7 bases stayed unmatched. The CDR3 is CASSPTGTDEAFF. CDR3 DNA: TGTGCCAGCAGCCCGACAGGGACAGATGAAGCTTTCTTT. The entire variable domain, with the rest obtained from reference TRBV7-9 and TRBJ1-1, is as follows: DTGVSQNPRHKITKRGQNVTFRCDPISEHNRLYWYRQTLGQGPEFLTYFQNEAQLEKSRLLSDRFSAERPKGSFSTLEIQRTEQGDSAMYLCASSPTGTDEAFFGQGTRLTVV.

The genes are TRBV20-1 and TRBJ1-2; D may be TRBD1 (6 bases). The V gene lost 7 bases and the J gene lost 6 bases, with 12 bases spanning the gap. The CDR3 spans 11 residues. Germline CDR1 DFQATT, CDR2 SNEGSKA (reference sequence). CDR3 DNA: TGCAGTGGCAAGACAGGCCATGGCTACACCTTC. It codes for CSGKTGHGYTF.

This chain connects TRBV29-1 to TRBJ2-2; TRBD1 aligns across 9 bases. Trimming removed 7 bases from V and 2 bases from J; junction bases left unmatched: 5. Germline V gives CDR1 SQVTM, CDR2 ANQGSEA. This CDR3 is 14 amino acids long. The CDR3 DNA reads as TGCAGCGGAGGACAGGGGTTTAACACCGGGGAGCTGTTTTTT. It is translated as CSGGQGFNTGELFF.

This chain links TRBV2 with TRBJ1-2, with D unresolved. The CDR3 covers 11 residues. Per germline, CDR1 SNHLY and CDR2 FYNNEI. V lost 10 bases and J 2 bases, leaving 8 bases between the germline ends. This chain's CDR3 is CATGENYGYTF. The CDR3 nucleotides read TGTGCCACCGGGGAAAACTATGGCTACACCTTC.

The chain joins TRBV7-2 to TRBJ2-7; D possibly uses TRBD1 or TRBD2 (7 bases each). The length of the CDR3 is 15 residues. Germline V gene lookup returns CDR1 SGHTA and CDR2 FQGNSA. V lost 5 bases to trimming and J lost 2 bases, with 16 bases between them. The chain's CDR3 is CASSRASGTAYEQYF. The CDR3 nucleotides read TGTGCCAGCAGCCGAGCGAGCGGGACAGCCTACGAGCAGTACTTC.

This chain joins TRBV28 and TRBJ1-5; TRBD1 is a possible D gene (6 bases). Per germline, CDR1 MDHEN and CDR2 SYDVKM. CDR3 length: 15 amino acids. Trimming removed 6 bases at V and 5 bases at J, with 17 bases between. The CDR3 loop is CASRPTGGGHQPQHF. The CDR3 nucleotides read TGTGCCAGCAGGCCGACAGGAGGTGGGCATCAGCCCCAGCATTTT. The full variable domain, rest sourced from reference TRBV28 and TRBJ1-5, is DVKVTQSSRYLVKRTGEKVFLECVQDMDHENMFWYRQDPGLGLRLIYFSYDVKMKEKGDIPEGYSVSREKKERFSLILESASTNQTSMYLCASRPTGGGHQPQHFGDGTRLSIL.

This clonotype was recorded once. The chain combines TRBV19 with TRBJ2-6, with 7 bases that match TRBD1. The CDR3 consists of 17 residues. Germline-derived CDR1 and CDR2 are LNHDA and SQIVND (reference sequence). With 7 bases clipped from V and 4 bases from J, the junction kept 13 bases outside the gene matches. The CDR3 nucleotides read TGTGCCAGTAAGAGGGGACAGCGAGGGGACGGGGCCAACGTCCTGACTTTC. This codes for CASKRGQRGDGANVLTF. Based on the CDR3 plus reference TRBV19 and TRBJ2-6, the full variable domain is DGGITQSPKYLFRKEGQNVTLSCEQNLNHDAMYWYRQDPGQGLRLIYYSQIVNDFQKGDIAEGYSVSREKKESFPLTVTSAQKNPTAFYLCASKRGQRGDGANVLTFGAGSRLTVL.

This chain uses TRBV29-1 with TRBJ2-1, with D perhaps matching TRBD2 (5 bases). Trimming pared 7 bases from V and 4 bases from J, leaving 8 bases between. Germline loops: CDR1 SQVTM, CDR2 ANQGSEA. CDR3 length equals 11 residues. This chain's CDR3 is CSGGGYNEQFF. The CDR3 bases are TGCAGCGGAGGAGGTTACAATGAGCAGTTCTTC.

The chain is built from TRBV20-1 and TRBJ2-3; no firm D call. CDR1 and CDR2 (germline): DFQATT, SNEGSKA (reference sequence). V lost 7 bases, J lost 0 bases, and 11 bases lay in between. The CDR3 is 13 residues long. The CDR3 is CSVWSESTDTQYF. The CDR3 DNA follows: TGCAGTGTATGGAGCGAGAGCACAGATACGCAGTATTTT.